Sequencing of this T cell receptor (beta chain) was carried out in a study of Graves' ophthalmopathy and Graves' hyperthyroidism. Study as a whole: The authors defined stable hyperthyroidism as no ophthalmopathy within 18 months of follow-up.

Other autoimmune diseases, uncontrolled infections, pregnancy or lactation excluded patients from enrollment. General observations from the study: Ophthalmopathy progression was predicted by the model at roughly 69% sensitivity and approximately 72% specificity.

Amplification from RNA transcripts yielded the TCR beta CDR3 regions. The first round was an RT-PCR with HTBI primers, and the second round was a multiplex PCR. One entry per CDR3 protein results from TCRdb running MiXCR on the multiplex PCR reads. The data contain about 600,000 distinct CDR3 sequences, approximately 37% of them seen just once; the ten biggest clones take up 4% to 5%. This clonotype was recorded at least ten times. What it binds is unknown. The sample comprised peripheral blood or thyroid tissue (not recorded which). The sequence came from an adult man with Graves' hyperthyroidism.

CDR3 bases: TGTGCCAGCAGTTCGACAGGGTATCAGCCCCAGCATTTT. Translation gives CASSSTGYQPQHF. The J gene is TRBJ1-5, the V gene TRBV12-3 or TRBV12-4; 7 bases are shared with TRBD1. After removal of 4 bases from V and 5 bases from J, the junction contained 2 bases not matched to a gene. CDR3 size: 13 residues.